This record looks at one TCR beta chain sequence and its context. Its matching antigen is unknown. Expressed TCRB transcripts were sequenced because the entire RNA isolate underwent reverse transcription. Only in-frame clones appear in the TCRdb table, and some are missing; sequencing was by immunoSEQ multiplex PCR. The sample holds 400,000 to 550,000 clones, 11% seen once. The CDR3 sequence is 15 residues long. CDR1 and CDR2 from the germline V gene are SGHRS and YFSETQ. This sample was taken from a study of beta chain features in type 1 diabetes. Study outcomes and limitations: Researchers cautioned that cDNA sequencing could over-represent cells with high TCR expression. VDJ junctions in type 1 diabetes patients carried more deletions and fewer insertions.

J is TRBJ2-5 and V is TRBV5-1; D assignment may be TRBD1 or TRBD2 (5 bases each). The J call is in doubt because the DNA end fits TRBJ2-7 better. Sequences were obtained from naive CD4+ T cells from blood. This receptor was taken from a woman aged 18-29 years in good health. The CDR3 sequence: CASSRRGRSSYEQYF. The CDR3 bases are TGCGCCAGCAGCCGCCGGGGACGAAGTTCCTACGAGCAGTACTTC.